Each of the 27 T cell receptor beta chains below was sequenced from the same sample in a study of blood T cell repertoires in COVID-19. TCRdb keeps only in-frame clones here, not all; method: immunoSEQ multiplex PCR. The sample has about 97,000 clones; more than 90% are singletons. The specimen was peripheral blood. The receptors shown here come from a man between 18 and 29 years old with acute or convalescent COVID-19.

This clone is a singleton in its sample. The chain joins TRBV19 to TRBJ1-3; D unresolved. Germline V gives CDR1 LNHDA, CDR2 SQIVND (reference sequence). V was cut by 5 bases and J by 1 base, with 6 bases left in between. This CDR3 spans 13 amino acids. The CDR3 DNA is TGTGCCAGTAGTTCAGTATCTGGAAACACCATATATTTT. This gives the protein CASSSVSGNTIYF.

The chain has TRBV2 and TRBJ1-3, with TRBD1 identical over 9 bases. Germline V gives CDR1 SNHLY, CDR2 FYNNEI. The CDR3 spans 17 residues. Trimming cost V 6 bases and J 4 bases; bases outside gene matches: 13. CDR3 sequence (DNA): TGTGCCAGCAGGAGACCCTCGGGGACAGGGTTCGGAAACACCATATATTTT. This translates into CASRRPSGTGFGNTIYF.

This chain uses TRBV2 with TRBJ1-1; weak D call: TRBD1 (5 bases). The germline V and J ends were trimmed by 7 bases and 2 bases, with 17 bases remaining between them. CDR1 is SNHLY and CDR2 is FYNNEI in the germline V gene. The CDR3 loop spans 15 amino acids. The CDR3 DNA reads TGTGCCAGCAAAGCGGGGGGTCTGATAAACACTGAAGCTTTCTTT. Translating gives CASKAGGLINTEAFF.

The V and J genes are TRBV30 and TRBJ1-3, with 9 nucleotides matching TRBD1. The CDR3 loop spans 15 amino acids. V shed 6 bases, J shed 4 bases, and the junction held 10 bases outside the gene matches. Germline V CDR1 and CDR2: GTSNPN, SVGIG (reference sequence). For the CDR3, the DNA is TGTGCCTGTACGAGACAGGGGGGTTCAGGAAACACCATATATTTT. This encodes CACTRQGGSGNTIYF.

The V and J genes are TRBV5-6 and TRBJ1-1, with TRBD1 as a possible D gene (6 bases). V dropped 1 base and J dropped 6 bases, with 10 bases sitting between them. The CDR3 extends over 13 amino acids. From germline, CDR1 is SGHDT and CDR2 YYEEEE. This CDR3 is CASSLTEGAEAFF. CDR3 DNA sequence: TGTGCCAGCAGCTTGACAGAGGGGGCTGAAGCTTTCTTT.

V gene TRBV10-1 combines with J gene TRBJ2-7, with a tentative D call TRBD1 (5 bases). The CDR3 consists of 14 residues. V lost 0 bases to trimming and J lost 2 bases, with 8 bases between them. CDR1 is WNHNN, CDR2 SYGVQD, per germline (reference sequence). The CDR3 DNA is TGCGCCAGCAGTGAGTCAGGGGTTACCTACGAGCAGTACTTC. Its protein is CASSESGVTYEQYF.

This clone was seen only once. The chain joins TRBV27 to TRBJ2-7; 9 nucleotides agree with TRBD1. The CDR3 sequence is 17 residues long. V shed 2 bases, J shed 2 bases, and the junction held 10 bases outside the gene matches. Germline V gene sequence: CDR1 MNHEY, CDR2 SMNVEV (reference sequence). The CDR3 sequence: CASSLDRGSPSPYEQYF. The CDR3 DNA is TGTGCCAGCAGTTTAGACAGGGGGTCACCATCTCCCTACGAGCAGTACTTC.

This CDR3 is CASGSTGSTNEKLFF. CDR3 nucleotide sequence: TGTGCCAGCGGATCCACAGGGAGCACTAATGAAAAACTGTTTTTT. The chain combines TRBV6-5 with TRBJ1-4; D possibly corresponds to TRBD1 (6 bases). The CDR3 spans 15 residues. Germline CDR1 is MNHEY and CDR2 is SVGAGI. V lost 8 bases and J 2 bases, leaving 15 bases between the germline ends.

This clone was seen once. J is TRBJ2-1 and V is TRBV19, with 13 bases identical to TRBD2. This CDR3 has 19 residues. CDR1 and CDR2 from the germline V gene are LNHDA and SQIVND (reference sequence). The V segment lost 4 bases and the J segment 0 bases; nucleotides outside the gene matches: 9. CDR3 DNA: TGTGCCAGTAGTAGCGGCCGACTAGCGGGGGGTCCCTCCTACAATGAGCAGTTCTTC. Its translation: CASSSGRLAGGPSYNEQFF.

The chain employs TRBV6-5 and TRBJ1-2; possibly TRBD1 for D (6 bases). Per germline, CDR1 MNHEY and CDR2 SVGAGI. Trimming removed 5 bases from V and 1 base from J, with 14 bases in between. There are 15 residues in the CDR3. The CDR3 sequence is CASSRTGPHNYGYTF. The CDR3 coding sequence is TGTGCCAGCAGTCGAACAGGGCCTCATAACTATGGCTACACCTTC.

The CDR3: CASSGTLGDEKLFF. The CDR3 bases are TGCGCCAGCAGCGGGACATTGGGGGATGAAAAACTGTTTTTT. The chain joins TRBV5-1 to TRBJ1-4; perhaps TRBD1 as D (6 bases). V was clipped by 4 bases and J by 6 bases, with 13 bases between them. CDR1 is SGHRS, CDR2 YFSETQ, per germline. The CDR3 sequence is 14 residues long.

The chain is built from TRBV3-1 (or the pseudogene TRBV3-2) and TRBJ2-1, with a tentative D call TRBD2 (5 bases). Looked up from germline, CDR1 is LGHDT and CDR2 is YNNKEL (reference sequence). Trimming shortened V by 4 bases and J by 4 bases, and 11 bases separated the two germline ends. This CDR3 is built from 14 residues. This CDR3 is CASSRHSGYNEQFF. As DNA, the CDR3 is TGTGCCAGCAGCCGCCACAGCGGTTACAATGAGCAGTTCTTC.

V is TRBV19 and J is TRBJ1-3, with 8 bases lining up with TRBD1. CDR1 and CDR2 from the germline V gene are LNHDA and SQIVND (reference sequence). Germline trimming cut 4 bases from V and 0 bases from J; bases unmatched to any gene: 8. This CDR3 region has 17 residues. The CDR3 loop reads CASSTIRGRHSGNTIYF. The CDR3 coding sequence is TGTGCCAGTAGTACGATCAGGGGGCGCCACTCTGGAAACACCATATATTTT.

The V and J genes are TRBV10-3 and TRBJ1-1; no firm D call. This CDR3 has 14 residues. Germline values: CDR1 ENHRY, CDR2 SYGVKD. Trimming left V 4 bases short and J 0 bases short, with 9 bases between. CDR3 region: CAISVAAMNTEAFF. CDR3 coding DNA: TGTGCCATCAGTGTAGCGGCGATGAACACTGAAGCTTTCTTT.

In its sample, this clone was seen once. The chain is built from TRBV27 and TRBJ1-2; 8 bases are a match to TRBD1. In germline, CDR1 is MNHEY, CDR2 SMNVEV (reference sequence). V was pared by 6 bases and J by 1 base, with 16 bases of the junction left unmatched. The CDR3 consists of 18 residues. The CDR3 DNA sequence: TGTGCCAGCAGGGGGGTAGGTGACAGGGGATTTTTTAACTATGGCTACACCTTC. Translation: CASRGVGDRGFFNYGYTF.

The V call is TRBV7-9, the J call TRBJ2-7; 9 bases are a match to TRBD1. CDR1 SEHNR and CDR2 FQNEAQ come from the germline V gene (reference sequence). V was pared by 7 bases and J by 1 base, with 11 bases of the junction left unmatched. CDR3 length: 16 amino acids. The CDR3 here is CASTSIGQGSSYEQYF. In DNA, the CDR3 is TGTGCCAGCACCTCAATCGGACAGGGGAGTTCCTACGAGCAGTACTTC.

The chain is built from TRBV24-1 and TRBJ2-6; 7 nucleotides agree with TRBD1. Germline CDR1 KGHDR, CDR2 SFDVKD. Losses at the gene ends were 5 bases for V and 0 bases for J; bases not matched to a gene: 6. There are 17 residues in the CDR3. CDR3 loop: CATSARDSSSGANVLTF. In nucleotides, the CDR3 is TGTGCCACCAGTGCCCGGGACAGTTCCTCTGGGGCCAACGTCCTGACTTTC.

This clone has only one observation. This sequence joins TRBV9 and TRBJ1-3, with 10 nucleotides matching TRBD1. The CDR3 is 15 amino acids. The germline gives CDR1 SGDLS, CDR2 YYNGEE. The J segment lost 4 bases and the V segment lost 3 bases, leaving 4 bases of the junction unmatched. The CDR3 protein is CASSARQGAGNTIYF. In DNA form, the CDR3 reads TGTGCCAGCAGCGCCCGACAGGGGGCAGGAAACACCATATATTTT.

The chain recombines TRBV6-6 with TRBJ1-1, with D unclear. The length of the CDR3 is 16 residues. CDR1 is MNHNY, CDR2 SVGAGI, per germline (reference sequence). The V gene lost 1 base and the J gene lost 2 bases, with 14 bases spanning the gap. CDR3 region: CASSYFPGNENTEAFF. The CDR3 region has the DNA TGTGCCAGCAGTTACTTTCCGGGAAACGAAAACACTGAAGCTTTCTTT.

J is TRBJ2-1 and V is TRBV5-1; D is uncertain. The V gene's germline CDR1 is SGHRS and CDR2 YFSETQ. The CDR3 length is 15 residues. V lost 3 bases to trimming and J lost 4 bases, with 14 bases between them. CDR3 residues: CASSSLERAYNEQFF. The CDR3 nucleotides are TGCGCCAGCAGCTCGCTAGAGCGAGCATACAATGAGCAGTTCTTC.

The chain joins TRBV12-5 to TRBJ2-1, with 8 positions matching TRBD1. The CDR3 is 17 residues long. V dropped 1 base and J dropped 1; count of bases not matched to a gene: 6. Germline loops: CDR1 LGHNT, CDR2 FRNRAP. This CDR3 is CASGLATGERSYNEQFF. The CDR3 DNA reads TGTGCTAGTGGTTTGGCGACAGGGGAACGGTCCTACAATGAGCAGTTCTTC.

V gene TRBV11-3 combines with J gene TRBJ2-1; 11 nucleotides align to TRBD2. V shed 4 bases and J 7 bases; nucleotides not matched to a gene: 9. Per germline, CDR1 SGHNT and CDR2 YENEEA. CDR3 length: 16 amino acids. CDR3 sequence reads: CASSSQLAGVINEQFF. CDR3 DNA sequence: TGTGCCAGCAGCTCCCAACTAGCGGGAGTTATAAATGAGCAGTTCTTC.

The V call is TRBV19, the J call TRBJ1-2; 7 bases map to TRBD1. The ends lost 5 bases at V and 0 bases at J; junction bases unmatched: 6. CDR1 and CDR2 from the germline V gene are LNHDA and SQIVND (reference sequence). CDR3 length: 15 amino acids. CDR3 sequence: CASSPYRGTNYGYTF. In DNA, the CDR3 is TGTGCCAGTAGTCCCTACAGGGGCACTAACTATGGCTACACCTTC.

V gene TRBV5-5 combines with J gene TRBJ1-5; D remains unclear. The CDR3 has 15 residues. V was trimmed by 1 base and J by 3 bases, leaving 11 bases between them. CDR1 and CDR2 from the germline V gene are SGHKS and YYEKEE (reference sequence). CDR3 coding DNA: TGTGCCAGCAGCTTGAGAGGGCAGACCAATCAGCCCCAGCATTTT. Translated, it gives CASSLRGQTNQPQHF.

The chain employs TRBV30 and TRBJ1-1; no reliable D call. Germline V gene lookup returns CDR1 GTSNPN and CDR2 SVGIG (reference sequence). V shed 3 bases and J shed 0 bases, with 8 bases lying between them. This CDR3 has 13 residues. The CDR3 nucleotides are TGTGCCTGGAGCGTTACTCTGAACACTGAAGCTTTCTTT. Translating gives CAWSVTLNTEAFF.

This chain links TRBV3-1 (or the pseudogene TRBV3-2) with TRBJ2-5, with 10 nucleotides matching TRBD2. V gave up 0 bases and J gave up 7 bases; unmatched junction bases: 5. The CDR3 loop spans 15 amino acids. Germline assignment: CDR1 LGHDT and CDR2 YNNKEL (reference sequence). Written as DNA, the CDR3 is TGTGCCAGCAGCCAAGATGTAGCGGGGGGCCGGACCCAGTACTTC. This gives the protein CASSQDVAGGRTQYF.

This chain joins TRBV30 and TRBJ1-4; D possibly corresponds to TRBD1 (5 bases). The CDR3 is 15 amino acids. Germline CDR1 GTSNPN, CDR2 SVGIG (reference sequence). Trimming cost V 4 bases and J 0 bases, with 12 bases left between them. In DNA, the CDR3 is TGTGCCTGGAAGGCAGGGCCTGCAACTAATGAAAAACTGTTTTTT. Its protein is CAWKAGPATNEKLFF. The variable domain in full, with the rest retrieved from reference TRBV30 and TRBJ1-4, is SQTIHQWPATLVQPVGSPLSLECTVEGTSNPNLYWYRQAAGRGLQLLFYSVGIGQISSEVPQNLSASRPQDRQFILSSKKLLLSDSGFYLCAWKAGPATNEKLFFGSGTQLSVL.